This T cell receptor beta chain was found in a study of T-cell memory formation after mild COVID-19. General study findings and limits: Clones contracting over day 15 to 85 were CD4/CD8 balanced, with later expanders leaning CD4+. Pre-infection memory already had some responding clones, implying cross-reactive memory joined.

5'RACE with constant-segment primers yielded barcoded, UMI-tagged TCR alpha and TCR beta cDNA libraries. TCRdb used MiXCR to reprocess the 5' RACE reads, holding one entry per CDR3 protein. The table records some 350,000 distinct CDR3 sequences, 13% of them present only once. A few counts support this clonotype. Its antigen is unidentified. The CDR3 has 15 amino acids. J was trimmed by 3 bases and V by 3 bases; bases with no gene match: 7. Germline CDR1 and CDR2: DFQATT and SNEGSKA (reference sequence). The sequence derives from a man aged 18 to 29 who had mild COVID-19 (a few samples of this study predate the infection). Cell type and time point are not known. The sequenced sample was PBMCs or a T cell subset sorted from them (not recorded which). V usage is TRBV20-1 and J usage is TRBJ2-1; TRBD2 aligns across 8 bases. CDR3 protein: CSASRGLADYNEQFF. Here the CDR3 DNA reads TGCAGTGCTAGTCGCGGACTAGCAGACTACAATGAGCAGTTCTTC.